This T cell receptor beta chain was profiled in a study of blood T cell repertoires in COVID-19. On the study more broadly: Sites across the United States, Italy and Spain contributed samples from acute and convalescent COVID-19.

CDR1 is GTSNPN, CDR2 SVGIG, per germline (reference sequence). V dropped 1 base and J dropped 10 bases, with 7 bases sitting between them. The length of the CDR3 is 10 residues. Resolution of symptoms, clearance, or two negative PCRs was present in recovered Cohort 3 donors. Authors' methods: Estimation of nucleated cell counts relied on the amplification of reference gene primers. The repertoire was sequenced with immunoSEQ multiplex PCR; TCRdb's copy has only in-frame clones and lacks some. From that table come the V and J calls and clone size; the DNA was used to work out D and trimming. The sample contains about 330,000 clones, over 75% of which appear only once. Only a few counts were recorded for this clone.

The chain links TRBV30 to TRBJ1-1; D gene unclear. Sequencing input: PBMCs or T cells enriched from blood (not recorded which). The clonotype originates from a woman aged 18 to 35 who had recovered from COVID-19. The CDR3 DNA follows: TGTGCCTGGAGTGGCTCTAGAGCTTTCTTT. The encoded protein is CAWSGSRAFF.